The rows below give T cell receptor beta chains drawn from one sample of a study of cytomegalovirus exposure and HLA in healthy donors. Only in-frame clones appear in the TCRdb table, and some are missing; sequencing was by immunoSEQ multiplex PCR. The sample gives about 60,000 clones, 90% to 96% of which show up once; 0.95% to 1.5% is in the top ten. Sequencing used PBMCs. All receptors come from a young woman in good health and CMV-seronegative. CDR3s include the opening cysteine and the closing phenylalanine or tryptophan. D genes are given only for firm matches. Size is stated for part of the rows, as once, few or many counts, or as a class when the clone is expanded.

>TRBD1|NA|TRBJ2-3|TRBV15
CATSRDPAGQGAVVTQYF
TGTGCCACCAGCAGAGATCCTGCGGGACAGGGGGCGGTGGTTACGCAGTATTTT
>NA|NA|TRBJ2-7|TRBV21-1
CASSRSYEQYF
TGTGCCAGCAGCCGCAGCTACGAGCAGTACTTC
>TRBD1|NA|TRBJ2-7|TRBV5-5
CASSLGQGRYEQYF
TGTGCCAGCAGCCTGGGACAGGGGCGTTACGAGCAGTACTTC
>NA|NA|TRBJ2-2|TRBV28
CASRVELGGTGELFF
TGTGCCAGCAGGGTGGAGCTCGGAGGTACCGGGGAGCTGTTTTTT
>TRBD2|once|TRBJ2-1|TRBV11-1
CASSLGGGNYNEQFF
TGTGCCAGCAGCTTAGGGGGGGGGAATTACAATGAGCAGTTCTTC
>TRBD2|NA|TRBJ2-1|TRBV28
CASSPGLAGYYNEQFF
TGTGCCAGCAGCCCCGGGCTAGCGGGATACTACAATGAGCAGTTCTTC
>NA|few|TRBJ2-7|TRBV5-1
CASSLFGGLGSYEQYF
TGCGCCAGCAGCTTGTTCGGGGGGCTGGGCTCCTACGAGCAGTACTTC
>NA|NA|TRBJ1-1|TRBV7-9
CASSPGLSGTEAFF
TGTGCCAGCAGCCCCGGACTTTCGGGCACTGAAGCTTTCTTT
>TRBD1|NA|TRBJ1-4|TRBV4-1
CASSQDGDRVGEKLFF
TGCGCCAGCAGCCAAGATGGGGACAGGGTTGGGGAAAAACTGTTTTTT
>NA|NA|TRBJ1-1|TRBV19
CASTAAGFSPAFF
TGTGCCAGTACCGCAGCCGGGTTTTCTCCAGCTTTCTTT
>TRBD2|NA|TRBJ2-1|TRBV4-1
CASSQGAAGTKGEQFF
TGCGCCAGCAGCCAAGGGGCCGCAGGGACTAAGGGTGAGCAGTTCTTC
>TRBD1|few|TRBJ2-7|TRBV6-1
CASSPGQEAYEQYF
TGTGCCAGCAGCCCGGGACAGGAGGCCTACGAGCAGTACTTC
>NA|NA|TRBJ1-1|TRBV6-5
CASSYSAGYTEAFF
TGTGCCAGCAGTTACTCGGCGGGGTACACTGAAGCTTTCTTT
>TRBD1|NA|TRBJ1-1|TRBV19
CASTDPGVQGARWGNTEAFF
TGTGCCAGTACCGACCCTGGTGTTCAGGGGGCAAGGTGGGGGAACACTGAAGCTTTCTTT
>TRBD2|once|TRBJ2-3|TRBV4-3
CASSPATSGGPDTQYF
TGCGCCAGCAGCCCAGCGACTAGCGGGGGGCCGGATACGCAGTATTTT
>TRBD1|once|TRBJ2-2|TRBV2
CASRGTATGELFF
TGTGCCAGCAGGGGGACAGCCACCGGGGAGCTGTTTTTT